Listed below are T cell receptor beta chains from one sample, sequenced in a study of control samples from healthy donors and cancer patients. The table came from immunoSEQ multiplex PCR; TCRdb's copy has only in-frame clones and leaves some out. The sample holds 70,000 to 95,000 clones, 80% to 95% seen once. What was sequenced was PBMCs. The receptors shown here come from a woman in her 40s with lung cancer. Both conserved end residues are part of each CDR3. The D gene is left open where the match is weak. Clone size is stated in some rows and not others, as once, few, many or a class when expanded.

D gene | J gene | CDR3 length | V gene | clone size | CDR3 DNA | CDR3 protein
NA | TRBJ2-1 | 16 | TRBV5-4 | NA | TGTGCCAGCAGCTTGAAAACGGGGGATTCGATAAATGAGCAGTTCTTC | CASSLKTGDSINEQFF
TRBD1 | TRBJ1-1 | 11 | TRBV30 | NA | TGTGCCTGGAGGGACAGGTATGCAGCTTTCTTT | CAWRDRYAAFF
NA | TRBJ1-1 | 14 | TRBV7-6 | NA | TGTGCCAGCCTCGACCCGTTCCGGAACACTGAAGCTTTCTTT | CASLDPFRNTEAFF
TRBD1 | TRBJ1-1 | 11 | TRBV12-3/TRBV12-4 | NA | TGTGCCAGCAGTGGGACAGGGCAAGCTTTCTTT | CASSGTGQAFF
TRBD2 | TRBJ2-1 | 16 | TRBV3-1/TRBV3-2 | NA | TGTGCCAGCAGCCAAGAGCCTAGCGGGGCAAACAATGAGCAGTTCTTC | CASSQEPSGANNEQFF
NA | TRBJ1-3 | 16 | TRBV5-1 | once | TGCGCCAGCAGCTTGGCCGGGGCAGATTACGGAAACACCATATATTTT | CASSLAGADYGNTIYF
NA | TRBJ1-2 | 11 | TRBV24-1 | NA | TGTGCCACCAGTGAGGGCTATGGCTACACCTTC | CATSEGYGYTF
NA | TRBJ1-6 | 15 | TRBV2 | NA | TGTGCCAGCAGTGCCCCGGACCCCGGAAATTCACCCCTCCACTTT | CASSAPDPGNSPLHF
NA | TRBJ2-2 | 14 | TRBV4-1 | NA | TGCGCCAGCAGACTGCAGCCTTACACCGGGGAGCTGTTTTTT | CASRLQPYTGELFF
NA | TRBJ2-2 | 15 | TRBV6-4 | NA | TGTGCCAGCAGTGTCCTTGGCGGGGAGGCCGGGGAGCTGTTTTTT | CASSVLGGEAGELFF
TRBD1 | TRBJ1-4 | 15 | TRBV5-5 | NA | TGTGCCAGCAGCTTGGAGGACAGGGCGTGGGAAAAACTGTTTTTT | CASSLEDRAWEKLFF
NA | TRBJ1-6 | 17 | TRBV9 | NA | TGTGCCAGCAGCGCCCTGGACTCCCGGGAGAAATATTCACCCCTCCACTTT | CASSALDSREKYSPLHF
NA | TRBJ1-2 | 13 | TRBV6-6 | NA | TGTGCCAGCAGCCAAGACCCCGAGGGAGGCTACACCTTC | CASSQDPEGGYTF
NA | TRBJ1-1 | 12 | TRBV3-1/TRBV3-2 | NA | TGTGCCAGCAGCCAAGAAGTAGGGGAAGCTTTCTTT | CASSQEVGEAFF
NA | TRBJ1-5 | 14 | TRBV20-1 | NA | TGCAGTGCTAGTCCCGGGGGGGAGGTTCAGCCCCAGCATTTT | CSASPGGEVQPQHF
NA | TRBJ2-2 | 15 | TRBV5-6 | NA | TGTGCCAGCAGCTTGGGGGCAGCCTACACCGGGGAGCTGTTTTTT | CASSLGAAYTGELFF
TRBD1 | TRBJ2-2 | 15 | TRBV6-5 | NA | TGTGCCAGCAGTTATAGGGACAGGTCCGACGGGGAGCTGTTTTTT | CASSYRDRSDGELFF
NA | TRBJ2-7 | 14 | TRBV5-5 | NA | TGTGCCAGCAGCTTGTCGTTGTCGCCCTACGAGCAGTACTTC | CASSLSLSPYEQYF
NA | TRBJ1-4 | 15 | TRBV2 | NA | TGTGCCAGCAGTGCCATGGGGTTAGCTAATGAAAAACTGTTTTTT | CASSAMGLANEKLFF
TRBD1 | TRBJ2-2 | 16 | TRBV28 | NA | TGTGCCAGCAGGGCATCCTGGACAGGGGGTGCCGGGGAGCTGTTTTTT | CASRASWTGGAGELFF
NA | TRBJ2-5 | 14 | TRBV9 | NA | TGTGCCAGCAGCGTTTCTGGGGGCCAAGAGACCCAGTACTTC | CASSVSGGQETQYF
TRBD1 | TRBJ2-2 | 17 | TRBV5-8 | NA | TGTGCCAGCAGCTTTACCGGGACAGGGGGCAACACCGGGGAGCTGTTTTTT | CASSFTGTGGNTGELFF
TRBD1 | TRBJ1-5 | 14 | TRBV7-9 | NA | TGTGCCAGCAGCATAGGACAGGGGAAGCAGCCCCAGCATTTT | CASSIGQGKQPQHF
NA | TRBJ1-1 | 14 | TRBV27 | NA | TGTGCCAGCAACATACAGGGAGGGGACACTGAAGCTTTCTTT | CASNIQGGDTEAFF
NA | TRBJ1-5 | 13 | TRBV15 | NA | TGTGCCACCAGCAGAGATTTGCGTCAGCCCCAGCATTTT | CATSRDLRQPQHF
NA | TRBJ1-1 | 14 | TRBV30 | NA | TGTGCCTGGAGTCAACCGGGACAGAACACTGAAGCTTTCTTT | CAWSQPGQNTEAFF
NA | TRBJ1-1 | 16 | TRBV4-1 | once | TGCGCCAGCAGCCAAGATCCCGCGGGGGCAAACACTGAAGCTTTCTTT | CASSQDPAGANTEAFF
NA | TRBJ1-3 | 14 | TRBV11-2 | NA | TGTGCCAGCAGCCCAAATTCCGCCGGAAACACCATATATTTT | CASSPNSAGNTIYF
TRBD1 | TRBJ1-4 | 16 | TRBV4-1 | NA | TGCGCCAGCAGCCAAGTCCCGACAGGGGGTGATGAAAAACTGTTTTTT | CASSQVPTGGDEKLFF
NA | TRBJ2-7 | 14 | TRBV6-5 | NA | TGTGCCAGCGGCGGACAGAGGAATACGTACGAGCAGTACTTC | CASGGQRNTYEQYF
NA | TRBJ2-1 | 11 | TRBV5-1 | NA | TGCGCCAGCAGCCACGGGGGCGAGCAGTTCTTC | CASSHGGEQFF
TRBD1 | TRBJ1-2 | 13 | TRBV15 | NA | TGTGCCACTCGAAGACAGGGGAACTATGGCTACACCTTC | CATRRQGNYGYTF
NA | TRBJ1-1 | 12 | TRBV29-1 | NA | TGCAGCGTTGACTTGCGGAACACTGAAGCTTTCTTT | CSVDLRNTEAFF
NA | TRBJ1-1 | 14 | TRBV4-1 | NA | TGCGCCAGCAGCCAAACAGGGAGGGGTACTGAAGCTTTCTTT | CASSQTGRGTEAFF
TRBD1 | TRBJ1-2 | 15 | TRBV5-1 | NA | TGCGCCAGCAGGGAGACAGGGCTTTCGCTAGAAGGCTACACCTTC | CASRETGLSLEGYTF
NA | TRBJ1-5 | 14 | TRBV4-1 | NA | TGCGCCAGCAGCCAAATAAATAGCAATCAGCCCCAGCATTTT | CASSQINSNQPQHF
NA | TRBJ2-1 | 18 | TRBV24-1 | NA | TGTGCCACCAGTGATTCCTTCCCCCGACTGGGCTCCTACAATGAGCAGTTCTTC | CATSDSFPRLGSYNEQFF
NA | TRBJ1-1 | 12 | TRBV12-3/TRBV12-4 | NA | TGTGCCAGCACAGTGGGGGGCACTGAAGCTTTCTTT | CASTVGGTEAFF
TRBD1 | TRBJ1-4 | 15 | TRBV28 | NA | TGTGCCAGCAGTTTGGCCGGGACAGGGGATGAAAAACTGTTTTTT | CASSLAGTGDEKLFF
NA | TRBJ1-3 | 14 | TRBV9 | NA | TGTGCCAGCAGCGTAGGGACAACCGGAAACACCATATATTTT | CASSVGTTGNTIYF
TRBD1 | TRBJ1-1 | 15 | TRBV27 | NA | TGTGCCAGCAGGATGGACAGGGGTTCGTACACTGAAGCTTTCTTT | CASRMDRGSYTEAFF
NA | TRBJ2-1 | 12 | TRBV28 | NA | TGTGCCAGCAGCATAGATAGAAATGAGCAGTTCTTC | CASSIDRNEQFF
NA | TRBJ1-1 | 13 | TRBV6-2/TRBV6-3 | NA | TGTGCCAGCAGTTACCGGGGGGACACTGAAGCTTTCTTT | CASSYRGDTEAFF
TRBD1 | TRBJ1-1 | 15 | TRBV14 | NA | TGTGCCAGCAGCCAAGATGAGGGGGCCGGTACGGAAGCTTTCTTT | CASSQDEGAGTEAFF
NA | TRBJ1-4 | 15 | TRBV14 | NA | TGTGCCAGCAGCGAAGGGACTGCCCTGAGTGAAAAACTGTTTTTT | CASSEGTALSEKLFF
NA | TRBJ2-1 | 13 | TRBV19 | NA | TGTGCCAGTAGTGACGGGGGGCGCGATGAGCAGTTCTTC | CASSDGGRDEQFF
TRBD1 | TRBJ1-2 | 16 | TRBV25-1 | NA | TGTGCCAGCAGTGGGCCCAAACAGGGGGGGGTCTATGGCTACACCTTC | CASSGPKQGGVYGYTF
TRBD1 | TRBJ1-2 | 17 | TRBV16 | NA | TGTGCCAGCAGCCGATACCCGGGACAGGGGGCGTTTGATGGCTACACCTTC | CASSRYPGQGAFDGYTF
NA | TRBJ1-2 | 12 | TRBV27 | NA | TGTGCCAGCACTACGACAGGAATGGGCTACACCTTC | CASTTTGMGYTF
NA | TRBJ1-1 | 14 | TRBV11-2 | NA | TGTGCCAGCAGCGGACGTAGGGACGGCACTGAAGCTTTCTTT | CASSGRRDGTEAFF
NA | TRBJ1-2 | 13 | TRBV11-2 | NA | TGTGCCAGCAGCTTACCCAGGGGAGGAGGCTACACCTTC | CASSLPRGGGYTF
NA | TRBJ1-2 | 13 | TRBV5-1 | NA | TGCGCCAGCAGCTTGGAAGGCGGGTATGGCTACACCTTC | CASSLEGGYGYTF
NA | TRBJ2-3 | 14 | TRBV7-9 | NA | TGTGCCAGCAGCCAATCTCGGGGCGGAGATACGCAGTATTTT | CASSQSRGGDTQYF
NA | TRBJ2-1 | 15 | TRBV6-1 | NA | TGTGCCAGCAGTGAAGAAAGGAGCTCCTACAATGAGCAGTTCTTC | CASSEERSSYNEQFF
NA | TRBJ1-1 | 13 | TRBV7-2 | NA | TGTGCCAGCAGCTTTAGAGTCGGGGATGGAGCTTTCTTT | CASSFRVGDGAFF
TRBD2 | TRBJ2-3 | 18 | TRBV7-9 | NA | TGTGCCAGCAGCTCGGGGACTAGCGGAAACTCTAGCACAGATACGCAGTATTTT | CASSSGTSGNSSTDTQYF
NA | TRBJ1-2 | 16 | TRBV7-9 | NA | TGTGCCAGCAGCTCCTCAGCGAGCACACCGGGTCGAGGCTACACCTTC | CASSSSASTPGRGYTF